The present T cell receptor beta chain was sequenced within a study of graft-versus-host responses after intestinal transplantation. Background on the study: The whole recipient group had anti-thymocyte globulin induction followed by tacrolimus and steroids for roughly three years.

Only in-frame clones appear in the TCRdb table, and some are missing; sequencing was by immunoSEQ multiplex PCR. The repertoire holds under 85,000 clones, with just under 95% as singletons. The CDR3 has 14 amino acids. Germline CDR1 KGHSH, CDR2 LQKENI. V was pared by 0 bases and J by 0 bases, with 6 bases between. With regard to this clone: The antigen remains unidentified.

J is TRBJ2-7 and V is TRBV18; D gene unclear. The source of this sequence is a human donor who received an intestinal transplant. Specimen: unstimulated CD8+ T cells sorted from spleen or lymph node cells, collected before intestinal transplant. The DNA for the CDR3 is TGTGCCAGCTCACCACCTGAGAGCTCCTACGAGCAGTACTTC. The encoded protein is CASSPPESSYEQYF.